A single sample is the source of the 10 T cell receptor beta chains below, sequenced in a study of control samples from healthy donors and cancer patients. Sequencing was performed with immunoSEQ multiplex PCR; in TCRdb, only in-frame clones are kept and a portion is missing. In the table there are 15,000 to 20,000 clones, approximately 80% of which are singletons. The sequenced material came from PBMCs. These receptors all come from a woman between 65 and 79 years old with lung cancer.

The V gene is TRBV11-3, the J gene TRBJ2-5; D ambiguous. CDR3 length: 14 residues. Trimming took 1 base from V and 3 from J, leaving 9 bases between them. The germline gives CDR1 SGHNT, CDR2 YENEEA. The CDR3 is CASSLVGTEETQYF. The CDR3 DNA is TGTGCCAGCAGCTTAGTTGGCACAGAAGAGACCCAGTACTTC. Full variable domain (remainder filled in from reference TRBV11-3 and TRBJ2-5): EAGVVQSPRYKIIEKKQPVAFWCNPISGHNTLYWYLQNLGQGPELLIRYENEEAVDDSQLPKDRFSAERLKGVDSTLKIQPAELGDSAVYLCASSLVGTEETQYFGPGTRLLVL.

The chain recombines TRBV11-2 with TRBJ2-1; D unclear. The CDR3 sequence is 11 residues long. V lost 2 bases, J lost 6 bases, and 2 bases lay in between. Germline CDR1 SGHAT, CDR2 FQNNGV. The CDR3 is CASSLINEQFF. The CDR3 nucleotides are TGTGCCAGCAGCTTAATCAATGAGCAGTTCTTC.

V is TRBV7-2 and J is TRBJ1-5; D gene ambiguous. CDR3 size: 14 residues. Germline lookup yields CDR1 SGHTA and CDR2 FQGNSA. The ends were cut back, 2 bases at V and 0 bases at J, with 5 bases in the middle. The CDR3: CASSLINSNQPQHF. CDR3 bases: TGTGCCAGCAGCTTAATTAATAGCAATCAGCCCCAGCATTTT.

This rearrangement joins TRBV9 to TRBJ2-3; TRBD2 matches at 16 bases. CDR1 and CDR2 from the germline V gene are SGDLS and YYNGEE. The ends lost 3 bases at V and 1 base at J; junction bases unmatched: 8. The CDR3 totals 19 residues. CDR3 sequence (DNA): TGTGCCAGCAGCGCCCTCGGGACTAGCGGGAGGGTCGGCACAGATACGCAGTATTTT. Its protein product is CASSALGTSGRVGTDTQYF.

The chain couples TRBV20-1 to TRBJ2-1; D ambiguous. The CDR3 has 11 residues. Germline CDR1 DFQATT, CDR2 SNEGSKA (reference sequence). The ends were cut back, 4 bases at V and 7 bases at J, with 8 bases in the middle. The DNA for the CDR3 is TGCAGTGCTACCTGGTGGAATGAGCAGTTCTTC. It is translated as CSATWWNEQFF.

This clone has just one count. CDR3 region: CASSQGGAPDGYTF. The CDR3 DNA sequence: TGCGCCAGCAGCCAAGGAGGGGCTCCGGATGGCTACACCTTC. This chain uses TRBV4-1 with TRBJ1-2, with D possibly being TRBD1 (5 bases). This CDR3 contains 14 residues. CDR1 MGHRA and CDR2 YSYEKL come from the germline V gene. The V and J ends lost 1 base and 6 bases respectively, with 12 bases between them.

The chain combines TRBV5-8 with TRBJ2-1; 12 positions agree with TRBD2. There are 17 residues in the CDR3. The V and J ends lost 0 bases and 8 bases, in that order; junction bases with no gene match: 9. Per the germline V gene, CDR1 is SGHTS and CDR2 is YDEGEE. The CDR3 DNA follows: TGTGCCAGCAGCTTGGATAGACTAGCGGGAGCGATCGATGAGCAGTTCTTC. It is translated as CASSLDRLAGAIDEQFF. The variable domain in full, completed from reference TRBV5-8 and TRBJ2-1, reads EAGVTQSPTHLIKTRGQQATLRCSPISGHTSVYWYQQALGLGLQFLLWYDEGEERNRGNFPPRFSGRQFPNYSSELNVNALELEDSALYLCASSLDRLAGAIDEQFFGPGTRLTVL.

CDR3 sequence reads: CSARGGTEAFF. The CDR3 bases are TGCAGTGCTAGGGGGGGCACTGAAGCTTTCTTT. The gene calls are TRBV20-1 and TRBJ1-1; D is perhaps TRBD1 (5 bases). Germline CDR1 reads DFQATT; CDR2 reads SNEGSKA (reference sequence). CDR3 length: 11 residues. V was trimmed by 3 bases and J by 4 bases, leaving 6 bases between them.

This clone was seen a few times. The genes are TRBV5-1 and TRBJ2-3; 9 bases map to TRBD1. Germline V gene lookup returns CDR1 SGHRS and CDR2 YFSETQ. The CDR3 has 14 amino acids. J was trimmed by 6 bases and V by 4 bases; bases with no gene match: 6. The CDR3 sequence: CASSLTGGVDTQYF. CDR3 sequence (DNA): TGCGCCAGCAGCCTCACAGGGGGCGTGGATACGCAGTATTTT. Looking up the rest from reference TRBV5-1 and TRBJ2-3 gives the full variable domain: KAGVTQTPRYLIKTRGQQVTLSCSPISGHRSVSWYQQTPGQGLQFLFEYFSETQRNKGNFPGRFSGRQFSNSRSEMNVSTLELGDSALYLCASSLTGGVDTQYFGPGTRLTVL.

CDR3 sequence (DNA): TGTGCCAGTAGTATACACTTTAGCGGGAGGGATACAGATACGCAGTATTTT. It specifies CASSIHFSGRDTDTQYF. This sequence joins TRBV19 and TRBJ2-3; TRBD2 matches at 11 bases. From germline, CDR1 is LNHDA and CDR2 SQIVND (reference sequence). The CDR3 spans 17 residues. The J segment lost 3 bases and the V segment lost 2 bases, leaving 7 bases of the junction unmatched.